These T cell receptor beta chains were read from a single sample in a study of blood T cell repertoires in COVID-19. Clones were read by immunoSEQ multiplex PCR, and TCRdb kept only the in-frame ones, dropping some. Of fewer than 500,000 clones listed, about 89% are singletons. What was sequenced was peripheral blood. The receptor source for this set is a woman under 40 with acute or convalescent COVID-19. CDR3s include the opening cysteine and the closing phenylalanine or tryptophan. D genes are given only for firm matches. Some rows mark clone size as missing; the rest say once, few, many or name a class of expanded clone.

D | J | size | V | DNA | CDR3
TRBD1 | TRBJ2-5 | . | TRBV28 | TGTGCCAGCAGTCTACTACGGGACAGGGTGCCGACCCAGTACTTC | CASSLLRDRVPTQYF
TRBD1 | TRBJ1-2 | once | TRBV24-1 | TGTGCCACCAGAATGACAGGGGATGACTATGGCTACACCTTC | CATRMTGDDYGYTF
. | TRBJ2-7 | . | TRBV3-1/TRBV3-2 | TGTGCCAGCAGCCAAGGTGTCGGCTACGAGCAGTACTTC | CASSQGVGYEQYF
TRBD1 | TRBJ1-1 | . | TRBV14 | TGTGCCAGCAGCCAAGATCTTCAGGGGGGACTGGGACAAGTATTT | CASSQDLQGGLGQVF
. | TRBJ2-1 | once | TRBV19 | TGTGCCAGTAGTATGGGACACGAGCTTTACAATGAGCAGTTCTTC | CASSMGHELYNEQFF
TRBD1 | TRBJ2-3 | . | TRBV7-3 | TGTGCCAGCAGCTTCGACAGGGTGGGCACAGATACGCAGTATTTT | CASSFDRVGTDTQYF
. | TRBJ2-2 | . | TRBV5-6 | TGTGCCAGCAGCTTGGAGGGGCTCGGGGAGCTGTTTTTT | CASSLEGLGELFF
. | TRBJ1-2 | once | TRBV28 | TGTGCCAGCAGTTCGGACAGCATGCTTGGTGGCTACACCTTC | CASSSDSMLGGYTF
. | TRBJ2-3 | . | TRBV13 | TGTGCCAGCAGCTCCCCCGGACTACCTCGGGGCACAGATACGCAGTATTTT | CASSSPGLPRGTDTQYF
TRBD1 | TRBJ1-6 | . | TRBV19 | TGTGCCAGTAGTATAGACCCGGGCGGGACAGCCTATTCACCCCTCCACTTT | CASSIDPGGTAYSPLHF
TRBD2 | TRBJ2-5 | once | TRBV3-1/TRBV3-2 | TGTGCCAGCAGCCAGACTAGCGGGGGGGGGAAGACCCAGTACTTC | CASSQTSGGGKTQYF
. | TRBJ1-4 | . | TRBV5-6 | TGTGCCAGCAGCTTGGCCGGGTTTGCAACTAATGAAAAACTGTTTTTT | CASSLAGFATNEKLFF
TRBD1 | TRBJ2-3 | . | TRBV10-3 | TGTGCCATCAGTGAAAGAGACAGGGGACCAGATACGCAGTATTTT | CAISERDRGPDTQYF
TRBD1 | TRBJ1-1 | . | TRBV27 | TGTGCCAGCAGTTTCCACGGACAGGGGATCGCTGAAGCTTTCTTT | CASSFHGQGIAEAFF
TRBD1 | TRBJ2-5 | once | TRBV3-1/TRBV3-2 | TGTGCCAGCAGCCAGGGACAGGGGGAGACCCAGTACTTC | CASSQGQGETQYF
. | TRBJ1-6 | . | TRBV21-1 | TGTGCCAGCAGGTTCCCGAGGGGGCTCGATTCACCCCTCCACTTT | CASRFPRGLDSPLHF
. | TRBJ1-5 | . | TRBV27 | TGTGCCAGCAGGGAACAGGGTTTGAATCAGCCCCAGCATTTT | CASREQGLNQPQHF
. | TRBJ2-5 | . | TRBV9 | TGTGCCAGCAGCGGATCGGGGATCCAAGAGACCCAGTACTTC | CASSGSGIQETQYF
TRBD2 | TRBJ2-2 | . | TRBV7-2 | TGTGCCAGCAGCTTTGGGCGGGGGGACATCACCGGGGAGCTGTTTTTT | CASSFGRGDITGELFF
TRBD1 | TRBJ1-1 | . | TRBV7-9 | TGTGCCAGCGGCCCGGGACAGATTATGAACACTGAAGCTTTCTTT | CASGPGQIMNTEAFF
. | TRBJ1-5 | . | TRBV19 | TGTGCCAGTAACTGGGCTTTCGGCCTCAATCAGCCCCAGCATTTT | CASNWAFGLNQPQHF
TRBD2 | TRBJ2-5 | . | TRBV9 | TGTGCCAGCAGCGTAGCTTCCCAGCGGGGGGTCGAGACCCAGTACTTC | CASSVASQRGVETQYF
. | TRBJ1-1 | . | TRBV3-1/TRBV3-2 | TGTGCCAGCAGCCAAGACCCGGGGGGGGGTTGGGCTGAAGCTTTCTTT | CASSQDPGGGWAEAFF
TRBD2 | TRBJ2-3 | . | TRBV5-1 | TGCGCCAGCAGCTTTATAGCGGGGGGAAGCACAGATACGCAGTATTTT | CASSFIAGGSTDTQYF
. | TRBJ1-6 | . | TRBV7-9 | TGTGCCAGCAGCTTAGCGACAGGACGGAATTCACCCCTCCACTTT | CASSLATGRNSPLHF
TRBD2 | TRBJ2-1 | . | TRBV2 | TGTGCCAGCACCGGACTAGCTGCGAAGGGGCAGTTCTTC | CASTGLAAKGQFF
. | TRBJ1-2 | . | TRBV30 | TGTGCCTGGAGTGTACAGGTCTATGGCTACACCTTC | CAWSVQVYGYTF
TRBD1 | TRBJ2-2 | . | TRBV11-2 | TGTGCCAGCAGCTCCCTCAAGACAGGGCCGAACACCGGGGAGCTGTTTTTT | CASSSLKTGPNTGELFF
. | TRBJ1-2 | . | TRBV7-3 | TGTGCCAGCAGCTTAAGCGGGATGGGCAGTGGCTACACCTTC | CASSLSGMGSGYTF
. | TRBJ2-7 | . | TRBV19 | TGTGCCAGTAGTACCAGCGCGGGGTTTTACGAGCAGTACTTC | CASSTSAGFYEQYF
. | TRBJ2-5 | . | TRBV24-1 | TGTGCCACCAGTGACCTGGGGCAGGGTGTTCAAGAGACCCAGTACTTC | CATSDLGQGVQETQYF
TRBD1 | TRBJ2-7 | . | TRBV6-5 | TGTGCCAGTCAGGGGGCCCCCTCCTACGAGCAGTACTTC | CASQGAPSYEQYF
. | TRBJ1-2 | once | TRBV19 | TGTGCCAGTAGTATGGGCAGGGGCTTCTATGGCTACACCTTC | CASSMGRGFYGYTF
TRBD1 | TRBJ1-1 | . | TRBV6-5 | TGTGCCAGCAGTCCCGACAGGGGGTCCACTGAAGCTTTCTTT | CASSPDRGSTEAFF
. | TRBJ1-6 | . | TRBV18 | TGTGCCAGCTCATCGGGGGAAGGCTCACCCCTCCACTTT | CASSSGEGSPLHF
TRBD1 | TRBJ1-5 | . | TRBV24-1 | TGTGCCACCAGTGATCGGGACAGGGGGCGAGGTCAGCCCCAGCATTTT | CATSDRDRGRGQPQHF
. | TRBJ1-5 | . | TRBV6-5 | TGTGCCAGCAGGGGGGGGCACGGTAGGCCCCAGCATTTT | CASRGGHGRPQHF
. | TRBJ1-1 | few | TRBV7-8 | TGTGCCAGCAGCTCCGGACACCCAGTGGGTCGGATGAACACTGAAGCTTTCTTT | CASSSGHPVGRMNTEAFF
TRBD2 | TRBJ2-1 | . | TRBV6-5 | TGTGCCAGCAGTTACGGCGGGGGTGCCTACAATGAGCAGTTCTTC | CASSYGGGAYNEQFF
TRBD2 | TRBJ2-7 | . | TRBV9 | TGTGCCAGCAGCCCGGGACTAGCGGGGGGACGTTACGTGCAGTACTTC | CASSPGLAGGRYVQYF
. | TRBJ2-5 | . | TRBV5-1 | TGCGCCAGCAGCTTGATTAACGCGTACTTCCAAGAGACCCAGTACTTC | CASSLINAYFQETQYF
. | TRBJ2-3 | once | TRBV2 | TGTGCCAGCAGTGGGGACAATCAGGTAGTTACGCAGTATTTT | CASSGDNQVVTQYF
. | TRBJ2-3 | . | TRBV4-2 | TGTGCCAGCAGCCAAGTAGCCAGCACAGATACGCAGTATTTT | CASSQVASTDTQYF
TRBD1 | TRBJ1-5 | . | TRBV3-1/TRBV3-2 | TGTGCCAGCAGCTCGGGACAGTTAAATCAGCCCCAGCATTTT | CASSSGQLNQPQHF
TRBD2 | TRBJ2-7 | . | TRBV5-1 | TGCGCCAGCAGCTCACTCGGGACTAGCGGGGGTTCGGTCTACGAGCAGTACTTC | CASSSLGTSGGSVYEQYF
TRBD1 | TRBJ1-1 | . | TRBV12-3/TRBV12-4 | TGTGCCAGCAGACCGACAGGGGACACTGAAGCTTTCTTT | CASRPTGDTEAFF
TRBD1 | TRBJ2-2 | . | TRBV7-9 | TGTGCCAGCAGCTTAATGGGACAGGTGAATACCGGGGAGCTGTTTTTT | CASSLMGQVNTGELFF
. | TRBJ2-2 | . | TRBV6-5 | TGTGCCAGCAGGGGGGGGCGAAGCACCGGGGAGCTGTTTTTT | CASRGGRSTGELFF
TRBD1 | TRBJ2-7 | . | TRBV30 | TGTGCCGGCGGGACAGGGATCCACGAGCAGTACTTC | CAGGTGIHEQYF
. | TRBJ2-1 | . | TRBV19 | TGTGCCAGTAGCAGTCCCCAAAGTCGTGAGCAGTTCTTC | CASSSPQSREQFF
. | TRBJ2-7 | . | TRBV5-5 | TGTGCCAGCAGCCTCAGTGTCTCCTACGAGCAGTACTTC | CASSLSVSYEQYF